This is a list of T cell receptor beta chains from one sample in a study of PD-1 blockade in classical Hodgkin lymphoma. Clones were sequenced by immunoSEQ multiplex PCR, and TCRdb holds only the in-frame ones, with some missing. This table holds 66,000 or so clones, 71% found once. The sequencing used peripheral blood mononuclear cells (PBMCs), collected before the second cycle of nivolumab. These receptors were collected from a human donor with classical Hodgkin lymphoma. Each CDR3 is given with its conserved first and last residue. A D gene is named only where the DNA matches it firmly. Size values are once, few and many counts, or a class for expanded clones, and some rows have none.

J,V,D,size,DNA,CDR3
TRBJ2-1,TRBV15,TRBD1,once,TGTGCCACCAGCAGGGACAGGGGCTCCTACAATGAGCAGTTCTTC,CATSRDRGSYNEQFF
TRBJ1-1,TRBV13,-,once,TGTGCCAGCAGCTTACGTATGGGGGGCCCGAACCCCGAAGCTTTCTTT,CASSLRMGGPNPEAFF
TRBJ1-2,TRBV11-3,TRBD1,-,TGTGCCAGCAGCATGGGACAGGGGGCATATGGCTACACCTTC,CASSMGQGAYGYTF
TRBJ1-5,TRBV6-6,TRBD1,-,TGTGCCAGCAGTTCAGACAGGGAGAGCAATCAGCCCCAGCATTTT,CASSSDRESNQPQHF
TRBJ2-7,TRBV10-3,TRBD1,medium-sized,TGTGCCATCAGTGCGACAGGGACCTACGAGCAGTACTTC,CAISATGTYEQYF
TRBJ2-2,TRBV7-6,-,many,TGTGCCAGCAGCTTAGGGCAAGCAAGTGGGGAGCTGTTTTTT,CASSLGQASGELFF
TRBJ2-6,TRBV5-4,TRBD1,-,TGTGCCAGCAGCACGGACAGGCCAGACACGAGCTCTGGGGCCAACGTCCTGACTTTC,CASSTDRPDTSSGANVLTF
TRBJ2-4,TRBV4-1,TRBD2,-,TGCGCCAGCAGCGCCCGACTAGCGGGAGATATTTCCCTAGCCAAAAACATTCAGTACTTC,CASSARLAGDISLAKNIQYF
TRBJ2-7,TRBV7-3,TRBD1,-,TGTGCCAGCAGCTTTTCGGGACAGTCCGAGCAGTACTTC,CASSFSGQSEQYF
TRBJ1-5,TRBV2,TRBD1,-,TGTGCCAGCAGTGCGAGCTCCGGACAGGACTATCAGCCCCAGCATTTT,CASSASSGQDYQPQHF
TRBJ2-7,TRBV10-1,-,few,TGCGCCAGCAGTGAGTCGGCAGGGAACTCCTACGAGCAGTACTTC,CASSESAGNSYEQYF
TRBJ2-1,TRBV7-6,TRBD2,-,TGTGCCAGCAGCTTAGAATCGGCGGGGGTCTACAATGAGCAGTTCTTC,CASSLESAGVYNEQFF
TRBJ2-7,TRBV2,-,-,TGTGCCAGCAGTACTGGGGGGATCGAGCAGTACTTC,CASSTGGIEQYF
TRBJ1-1,TRBV4-1,-,few,TGCGCCAGCAGCCAAACAGGGTTAAACACTGAAGCTTTCTTT,CASSQTGLNTEAFF
TRBJ1-6,TRBV27,-,-,TGTGCCAGCAGTCCGATGGGGACACTGAATTCACCCCTCCACTTT,CASSPMGTLNSPLHF
TRBJ1-2,TRBV11-3,TRBD1,few,TGTGCCAGCAGCGACCGACTGCAACAGGGGACGAGCTATGGCTACACCTTC,CASSDRLQQGTSYGYTF
TRBJ1-1,TRBV7-8,-,once,TGTGCCAGCAGCCGAGAAGAGGGGGGGAGCACTGAAGCTTTCTTT,CASSREEGGSTEAFF
TRBJ2-1,TRBV9,-,-,TGTGCCAGCAGCGTAGGGGGGGCTAATTACAATGAGCAGTTCTTC,CASSVGGANYNEQFF
TRBJ2-7,TRBV9,TRBD2,many,TGTGCCAGCAGCGGTGGAGGGGGACTAGGGGGATCCGAGCAGTACTTC,CASSGGGGLGGSEQYF
TRBJ2-3,TRBV30,TRBD2,once,TGTGCCTGGAGTCCGCCTCTAGCGGGAGGAGATACGCAGTATTTT,CAWSPPLAGGDTQYF
TRBJ2-1,TRBV2,-,medium-sized,TGTGCCACCCCCTTCGGTCCGGGTTCTGGGGAGCAGTTCTTC,CATPFGPGSGEQFF
TRBJ2-2,TRBV25-1,-,-,TGTGCCAGCAGCGTGGGGGGGACAGCGAACACCGGGGAGCTGTTTTTT,CASSVGGTANTGELFF
TRBJ2-7,TRBV7-2,-,few,TGTGCCAGCAGCTATCCCCCCTCAGAGCAGTACTTC,CASSYPPSEQYF
TRBJ2-3,TRBV5-1,TRBD1,once,TGCGCCAGCAGCCAGGGGGCTAGCACAGATACGCAGTATTTT,CASSQGASTDTQYF
TRBJ2-1,TRBV6-1,-,-,TGTGCCAGCAGTGTCCAGGGGGACTTTTACAATGAGCAGTTCTTC,CASSVQGDFYNEQFF
TRBJ2-5,TRBV7-9,-,-,TGTGCCAGCAGCTTAGTGAGGGGTGAAGAGACCCAGTACTTC,CASSLVRGEETQYF
TRBJ1-2,TRBV15,-,-,TGTGCCACCAGCAGCCATGGACAGCTCTATGGCTACACCTTC,CATSSHGQLYGYTF
TRBJ2-2,TRBV4-2,-,few,TGTGCCAGCAGCCAAGAGGGGAGGGGGAGGGCCATCGGGGAGCTGTTTTTT,CASSQEGRGRAIGELFF
TRBJ1-1,TRBV4-2,-,few,TGTGCCAGCAGCCAAGCCTCCTCCGCGAACACTGAAGCTTTCTTT,CASSQASSANTEAFF
TRBJ1-1,TRBV6-5,-,-,TGTGCCAGCAGAGCAGCCTTGAACACTGAAGCTTTCTTT,CASRAALNTEAFF
TRBJ2-2,TRBV25-1,-,once,TGTGCCAGCAGTAGAGGGGGAGAGCTGTTTTTT,CASSRGGELFF
TRBJ2-7,TRBV6-1,-,-,TGTGCCAGCCGCTTGGGACATAGCTCCTACGAGCAGTACTTC,CASRLGHSSYEQYF
TRBJ1-4,TRBV7-9,-,-,TGTGCCAGCAGCCACAGGACATCTAATGAAAAACTGTTTTTT,CASSHRTSNEKLFF
TRBJ2-2,TRBV2,TRBD2,few,TGTGCCAGCAAAGACGAACTAGCGGGGGTCGGGGAGCTGTTTTTT,CASKDELAGVGELFF
TRBJ1-2,TRBV4-1,-,-,TGCGCCAGCAGCCAAGACCCGGGGGACGCCTATGGCTACACCTTC,CASSQDPGDAYGYTF
TRBJ1-2,TRBV9,-,-,TGTGCCAGCAGCCCTCCGGAGGGGCAAAACTATGGCTACACCTTC,CASSPPEGQNYGYTF
TRBJ1-6,TRBV27,-,-,TGTGCCAGCAGTTTATCCGGGCAGGCTAATTCACCCCTCCACTTT,CASSLSGQANSPLHF
TRBJ2-7,TRBV28,TRBD1,-,TGTGCCAGTAGAGAGGCAGGGGGCTCCTACGAGCAGTACTTC,CASREAGGSYEQYF
TRBJ2-3,TRBV6-1,TRBD2,-,TGTGCCAGCAGTCGACTAGCGGGAGCATTTGATACGCAGTATTTT,CASSRLAGAFDTQYF
TRBJ1-6,TRBV6-6,-,once,TGTGCCAGCAGTTACAGTTGGCAGGGCGATTCACCCCTCCACTTT,CASSYSWQGDSPLHF
TRBJ2-7,TRBV28,-,few,TGTGCCAGCAGTTTGTTGGGTTCCTACGAGCAGTACTTC,CASSLLGSYEQYF
TRBJ2-3,TRBV2,TRBD2,-,TGTGCCAGCGCCCCCTCTAGCGGGAGAAGGGATACGCAGTATTTT,CASAPSSGRRDTQYF
TRBJ2-1,TRBV9,-,once,TGTGCCAGCAGCCTCTTCCTCTCTTCGGCGGTTGACAATGAGCAGTTCTTC,CASSLFLSSAVDNEQFF
TRBJ2-2,TRBV28,-,once,TGTGCCAGCAGCTTGGGTGGAGGGGCGAACACCGGGGAGCTGTTTTTT,CASSLGGGANTGELFF